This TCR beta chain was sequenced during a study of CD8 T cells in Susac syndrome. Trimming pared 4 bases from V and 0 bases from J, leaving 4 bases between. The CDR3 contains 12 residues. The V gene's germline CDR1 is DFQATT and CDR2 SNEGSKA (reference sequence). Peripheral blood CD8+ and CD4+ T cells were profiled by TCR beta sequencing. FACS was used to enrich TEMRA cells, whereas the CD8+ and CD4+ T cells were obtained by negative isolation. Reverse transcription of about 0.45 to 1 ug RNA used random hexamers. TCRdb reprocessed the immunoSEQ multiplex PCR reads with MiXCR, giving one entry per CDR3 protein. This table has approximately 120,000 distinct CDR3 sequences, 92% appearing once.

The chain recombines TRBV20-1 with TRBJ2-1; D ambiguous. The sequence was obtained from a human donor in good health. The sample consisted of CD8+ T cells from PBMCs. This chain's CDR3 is CSAIASYNEQFF. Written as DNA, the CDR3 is TGCAGTGCTATAGCCTCCTACAATGAGCAGTTCTTC.